The sequence of this TCR beta chain was determined in a study of tumor-infiltrating lymphocytes in primary liver carcinoma. At the level of the study: The tumors, T1-T3 N0M0 lesions, were 4.2 to 10 cm across.

General observations from the study: Bulk, unsorted sampling meant CD4+ and CD8+ repertoires went uncompared.

The researchers produced TCR beta cDNA from about 510 ng total RNA with a constant-region primer. Three nested multiplex PCR rounds, a slightly modified ARM-PCR, produced the libraries for TCR beta. It was with TRBV1-TRBV30 forward primers and a C-beta reverse primer that the first two PCR rounds were run, at around 11 cycles each. TCRdb ran MiXCR on the multiplex PCR reads and lists one entry per CDR3 protein. The data hold 310,000 or so distinct CDR3 sequences, with almost 60% observed a single time. Germline CDR1 is GTSNPN and CDR2 is SVGIG (reference sequence). Trimming took 0 bases from V and 6 from J; bases not matched to a gene: 9. The CDR3 loop spans 18 amino acids. About this clonotype itself: Its target is unknown.

Out of unsorted whole blood came the blood RNA, and germline DNA was extracted as well. Enrolled patients were chronically infected with HBV and treatment-naive. The TCR comes from a woman aged 25-40 years with primary liver carcinoma and hepatitis B virus infection. The chain joins TRBV30 to TRBJ1-6; 12 positions match TRBD1. The sequencing sample was made of peripheral blood. DNA for the CDR3: TGTGCCTGGAGTGTCGGGACAGGGGGCGCCTTTGCTAATTCACCCCTCCACTTT. Translation: CAWSVGTGGAFANSPLHF.